The clone carrying this TCR beta chain was seen at least ten times. The antigen remains unidentified. A universal primer site was added by template switching, and unique molecular identifiers were carried by the cDNA. TCRdb recomputed calls from the 5' RACE reads with MiXCR, one row per CDR3 protein. The sample holds about 460,000 distinct CDR3 sequences, more than 13% seen once. Germline V gene lookup returns CDR1 LNHNV and CDR2 YYDKDF (reference sequence). The CDR3 has 16 residues. Trimming removed 3 bases at V and 7 bases at J, with 21 bases between. The entry originates in a study of identical twins. Study-wide points: Models underestimated how often monozygotic twins shared out-of-frame TCR alpha. There is a chance that invariant MAIT and iNKT cells partially muddied zero-insertion analyses. With abundant cord blood beta clonotypes, insertions were fewer; memory repertoires showed no such pattern.

The same specimen was also included in a second study, on yellow fever vaccine responses in identical twins.

Sequenced sample: CD4+ T cells sorted from blood. The TCR comes from a woman between 18 and 29 years old in good health. This chain uses TRBV15 with TRBJ1-1; D uncertain. The CDR3, as DNA: TGTGCCACCAGCAGTGGCCGATTTGGAGGCGGGAATGAAGCTTTCTTT. Amino acids: CATSSGRFGGGNEAFF.